This entry features one T cell receptor (beta chain) sequence. The method was immunoSEQ multiplex PCR; TCRdb's version includes in-frame clones alone and lacks a portion of them. The sample shows about 240,000 clones, more than 75% of them seen only once. CDR3 length: 13 amino acids. Germline assignment: CDR1 KGHDR and CDR2 SFDVKD. Trimming stripped 7 bases from V and 2 bases from J, with 11 bases between. The data derive from a study of blood T cell repertoires in COVID-19. The chain couples TRBV24-1 to TRBJ2-7; D possibly corresponds to TRBD1 (5 bases). The specimen sequenced was peripheral blood. The sequence was collected from a man of 80 years or more with acute or convalescent COVID-19. CDR3 coding DNA: TGTGCCACCAGCCAAGGGGATACCTACGAGCAGTACTTC. It codes for CATSQGDTYEQYF.